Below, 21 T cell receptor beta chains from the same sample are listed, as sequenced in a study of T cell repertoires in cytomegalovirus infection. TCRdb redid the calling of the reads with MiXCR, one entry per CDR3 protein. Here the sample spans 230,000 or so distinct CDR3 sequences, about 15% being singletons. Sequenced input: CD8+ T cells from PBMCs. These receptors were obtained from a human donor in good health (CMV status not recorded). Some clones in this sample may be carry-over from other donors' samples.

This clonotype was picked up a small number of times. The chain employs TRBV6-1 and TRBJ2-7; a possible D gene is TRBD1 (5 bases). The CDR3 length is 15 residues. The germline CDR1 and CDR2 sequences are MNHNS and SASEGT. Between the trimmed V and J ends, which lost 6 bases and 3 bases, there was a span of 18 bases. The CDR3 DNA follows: TGTGCCAGCAGGGAGATGCAGGGTGGGGACTACGAGCAGTACTTC. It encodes CASREMQGGDYEQYF.

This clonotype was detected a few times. CDR3 amino acids: CASSPSPGDEQYF. Written as DNA, the CDR3 is TGTGCCAGCAGCCCCTCCCCCGGTGACGAGCAGTACTTC. V is TRBV7-6 and J is TRBJ2-7; D call uncertain. CDR1 is SGHVS, CDR2 FNYEAQ, per germline. Trimming took 5 bases from V and 5 from J, leaving 13 bases between them. The CDR3 spans 13 residues. The whole variable domain, remainder taken from reference TRBV7-6 and TRBJ2-7, is GAGVSQSPRYKVTKRGQDVALRCDPISGHVSLYWYRQALGQGPEFLTYFNYEAQQDKSGLPNDRFSAERPEGSISTLTIQRTEQRDSAMYRCASSPSPGDEQYFGPGTRLTVT.

The CDR3 loop is CASTSGVTQPQHF. DNA for the CDR3: TGTGCCAGCACTTCAGGGGTTACCCAGCCCCAGCATTTT. The chain carries TRBV2 and TRBJ1-5; D is possibly TRBD1 (6 bases). The CDR3 is 13 residues long. V lost 7 bases, J lost 7 bases, and 14 bases lay in between. Germline lookup yields CDR1 SNHLY and CDR2 FYNNEI.

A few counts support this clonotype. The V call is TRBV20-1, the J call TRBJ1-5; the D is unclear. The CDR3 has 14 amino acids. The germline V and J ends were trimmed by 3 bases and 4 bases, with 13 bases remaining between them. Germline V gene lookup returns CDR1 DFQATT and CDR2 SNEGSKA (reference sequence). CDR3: CSASYIAENQPQHF. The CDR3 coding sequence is TGCAGTGCTAGTTATATAGCGGAAAATCAGCCCCAGCATTTT.

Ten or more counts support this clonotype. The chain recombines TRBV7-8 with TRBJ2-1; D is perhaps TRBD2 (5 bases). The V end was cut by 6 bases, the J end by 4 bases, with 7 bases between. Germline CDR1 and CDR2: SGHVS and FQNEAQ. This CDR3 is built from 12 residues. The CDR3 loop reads CASRREYNEQFF. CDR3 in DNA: TGTGCCAGCAGGAGGGAATACAATGAGCAGTTCTTC.

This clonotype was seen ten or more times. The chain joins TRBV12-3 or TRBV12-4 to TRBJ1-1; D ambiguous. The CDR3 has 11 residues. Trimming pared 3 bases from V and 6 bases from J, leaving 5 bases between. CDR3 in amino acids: CASSLPPEAFF. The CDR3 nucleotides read TGTGCCAGCAGTTTGCCCCCTGAAGCTTTCTTT.

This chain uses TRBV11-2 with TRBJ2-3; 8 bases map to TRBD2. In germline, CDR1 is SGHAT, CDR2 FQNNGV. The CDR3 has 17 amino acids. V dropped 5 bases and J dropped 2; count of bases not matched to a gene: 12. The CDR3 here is CASSHGGAEILTDTQYF. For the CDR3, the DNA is TGTGCCAGCAGCCACGGGGGGGCTGAAATTCTCACAGATACGCAGTATTTT.

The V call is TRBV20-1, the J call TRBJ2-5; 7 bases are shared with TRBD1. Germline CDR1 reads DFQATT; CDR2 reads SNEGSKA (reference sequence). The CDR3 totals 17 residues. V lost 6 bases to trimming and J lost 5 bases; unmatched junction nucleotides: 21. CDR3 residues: CSAKDRAISNRWETQYF. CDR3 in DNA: TGCAGTGCGAAAGACAGGGCAATAAGCAACAGATGGGAGACCCAGTACTTC.

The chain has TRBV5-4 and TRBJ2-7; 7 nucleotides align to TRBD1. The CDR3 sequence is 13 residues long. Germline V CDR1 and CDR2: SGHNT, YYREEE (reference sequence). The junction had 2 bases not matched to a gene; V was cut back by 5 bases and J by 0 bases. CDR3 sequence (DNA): TGTGCCAGCAGACGGGACAGCTCCTACGAGCAGTACTTC. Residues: CASRRDSSYEQYF.

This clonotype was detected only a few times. The CDR3 nucleotides read TGTGCCAGCAGCTTACTCCGGGGACCGCCACGCGCTGAAGCTTTCTTT. Translation: CASSLLRGPPRAEAFF. The chain employs TRBV7-9 and TRBJ1-1, with D maybe TRBD1 (5 bases). The V and J ends lost 2 bases and 6 bases respectively, with 19 bases between them. CDR3 length: 16 residues. The germline V gene encodes CDR1 SEHNR and CDR2 FQNEAQ (reference sequence).

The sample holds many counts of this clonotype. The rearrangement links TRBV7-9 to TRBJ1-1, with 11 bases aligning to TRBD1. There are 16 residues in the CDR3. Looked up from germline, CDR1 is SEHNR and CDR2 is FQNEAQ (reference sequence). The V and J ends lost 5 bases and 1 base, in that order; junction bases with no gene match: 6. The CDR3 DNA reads TGTGCCAGCAGCGCCGGGACAGGGGGTACGAACACTGAAGCTTTCTTT. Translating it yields CASSAGTGGTNTEAFF.

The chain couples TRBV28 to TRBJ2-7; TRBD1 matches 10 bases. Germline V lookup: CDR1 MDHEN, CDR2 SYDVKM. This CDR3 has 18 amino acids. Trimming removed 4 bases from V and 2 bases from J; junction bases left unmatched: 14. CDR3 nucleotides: TGTGCCAGCAGTTCGCGGGGACAGGGGTCAACCTTTACCTACGAGCAGTACTTC. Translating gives CASSSRGQGSTFTYEQYF.

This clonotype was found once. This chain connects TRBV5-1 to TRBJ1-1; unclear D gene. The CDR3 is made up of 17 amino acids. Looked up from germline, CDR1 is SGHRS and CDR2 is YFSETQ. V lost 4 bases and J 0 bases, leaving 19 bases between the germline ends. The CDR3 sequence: CASSPRFVASMNTEAFF. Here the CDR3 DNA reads TGCGCCAGCAGCCCTAGGTTTGTGGCGTCGATGAACACTGAAGCTTTCTTT.

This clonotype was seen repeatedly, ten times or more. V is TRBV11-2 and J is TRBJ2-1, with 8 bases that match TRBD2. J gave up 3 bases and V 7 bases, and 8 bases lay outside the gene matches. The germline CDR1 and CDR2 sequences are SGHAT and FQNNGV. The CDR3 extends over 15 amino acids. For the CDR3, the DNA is TGTGCCAGCAACGGGGGGGCGTACGTCTACAATGAGCAGTTCTTC. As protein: CASNGGAYVYNEQFF.

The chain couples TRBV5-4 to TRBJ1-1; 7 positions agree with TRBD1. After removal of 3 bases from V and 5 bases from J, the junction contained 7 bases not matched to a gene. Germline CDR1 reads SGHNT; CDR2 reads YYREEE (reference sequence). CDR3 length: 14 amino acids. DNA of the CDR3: TGTGCCAGCAGCTCCGACAGGGTTTGGACTGAAGCTTTCTTT. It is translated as CASSSDRVWTEAFF.

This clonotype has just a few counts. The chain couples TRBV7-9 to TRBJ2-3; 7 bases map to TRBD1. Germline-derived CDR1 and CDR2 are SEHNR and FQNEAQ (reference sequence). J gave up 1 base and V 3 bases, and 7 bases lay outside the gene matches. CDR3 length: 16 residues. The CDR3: CASSLFGQERTDTQYF. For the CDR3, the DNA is TGTGCCAGCAGCTTGTTCGGACAGGAACGCACAGATACGCAGTATTTT.

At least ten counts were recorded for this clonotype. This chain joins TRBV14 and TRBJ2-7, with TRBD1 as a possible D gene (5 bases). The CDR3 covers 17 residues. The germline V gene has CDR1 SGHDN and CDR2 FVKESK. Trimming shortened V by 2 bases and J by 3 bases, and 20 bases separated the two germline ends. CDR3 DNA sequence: TGTGCCAGCAGCCAAACCCAGGGTTATTGGGGAATCTACGAGCAGTACTTC. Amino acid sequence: CASSQTQGYWGIYEQYF.

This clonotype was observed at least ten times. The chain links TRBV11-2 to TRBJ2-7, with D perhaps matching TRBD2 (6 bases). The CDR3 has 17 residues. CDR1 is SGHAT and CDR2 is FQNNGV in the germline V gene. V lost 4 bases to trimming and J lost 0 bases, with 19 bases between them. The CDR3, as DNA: TGTGCCAGCAGCTCCCACGTGGAGGGGACGAGCTCCTACGAGCAGTACTTC. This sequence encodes CASSSHVEGTSSYEQYF.

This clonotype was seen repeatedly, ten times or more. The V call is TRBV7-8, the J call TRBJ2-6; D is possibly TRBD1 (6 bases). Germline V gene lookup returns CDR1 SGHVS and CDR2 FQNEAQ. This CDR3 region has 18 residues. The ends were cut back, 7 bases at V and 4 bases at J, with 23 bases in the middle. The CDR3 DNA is TGTGCCAGCATCACCGCGATCAGGGACATGCGAGGGGCCAACGTCCTGACTTTC. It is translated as CASITAIRDMRGANVLTF. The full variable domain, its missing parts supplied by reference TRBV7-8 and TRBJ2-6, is GAGVSQSPRYKVAKRGQDVALRCDPISGHVSLFWYQQALGQGPEFLTYFQNEAQLDKSGLPSDRFFAERPEGSVSTLKIQRTQQEDSAVYLCASITAIRDMRGANVLTFGAGSRLTVL.

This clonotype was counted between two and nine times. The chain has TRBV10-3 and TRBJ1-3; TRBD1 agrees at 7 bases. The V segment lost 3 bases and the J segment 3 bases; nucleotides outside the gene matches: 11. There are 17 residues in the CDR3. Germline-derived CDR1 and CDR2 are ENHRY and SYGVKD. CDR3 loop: CAISEASEGAYGNTIYF. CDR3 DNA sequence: TGTGCCATCAGTGAAGCTAGTGAGGGGGCCTATGGAAACACCATATATTTT.

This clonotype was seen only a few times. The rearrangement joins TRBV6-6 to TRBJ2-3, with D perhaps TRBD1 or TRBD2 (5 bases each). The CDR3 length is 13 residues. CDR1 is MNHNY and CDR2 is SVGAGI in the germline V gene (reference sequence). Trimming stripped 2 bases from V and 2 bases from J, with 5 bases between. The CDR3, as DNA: TGTGCCAGCAGTTACGGGACCACAGATACGCAGTATTTT. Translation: CASSYGTTDTQYF.